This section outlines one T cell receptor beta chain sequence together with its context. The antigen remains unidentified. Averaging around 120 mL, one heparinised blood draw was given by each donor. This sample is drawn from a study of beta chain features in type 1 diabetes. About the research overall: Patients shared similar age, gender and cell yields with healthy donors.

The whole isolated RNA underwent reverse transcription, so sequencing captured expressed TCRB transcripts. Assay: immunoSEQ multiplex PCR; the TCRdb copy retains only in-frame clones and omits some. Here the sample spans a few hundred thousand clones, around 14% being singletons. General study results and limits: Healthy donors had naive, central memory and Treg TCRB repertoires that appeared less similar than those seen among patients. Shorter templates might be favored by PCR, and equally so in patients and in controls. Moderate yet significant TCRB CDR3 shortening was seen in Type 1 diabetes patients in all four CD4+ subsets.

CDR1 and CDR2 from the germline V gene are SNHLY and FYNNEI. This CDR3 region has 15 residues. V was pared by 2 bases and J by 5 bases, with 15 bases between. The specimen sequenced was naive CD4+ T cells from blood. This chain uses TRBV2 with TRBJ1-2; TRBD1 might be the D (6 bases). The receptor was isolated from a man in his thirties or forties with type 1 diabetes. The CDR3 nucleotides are TGTGCCAGCAGTGAAATCGGGTGGACAGAGTATGGCTACACCTTC. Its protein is CASSEIGWTEYGYTF.